These T cell receptor beta chains were read from a single sample in a study of T-cell memory formation after mild COVID-19. From the 5' RACE reads, TCRdb called clonotypes with MiXCR, one entry per CDR3 protein. The repertoire holds about 110,000 distinct CDR3 sequences, with roughly a sixth as singletons. The sequenced sample was PBMCs or a T cell subset sorted from them (not recorded which). The receptors here all came from a man between 18 and 35 years old who had mild COVID-19 (a few samples of this study predate the infection). Cell type and time point are not known. Both conserved end residues are part of each CDR3. Fields, in order: D gene, J gene, V gene, clone size, CDR3 DNA, CDR3 protein. The D gene is left open where the match is weak. Clone size is given for some rows only: seen once, a few or many times, or a class if the clone is expanded.

d_gene: .
j_gene: TRBJ2-5
v_gene: TRBV6-5
abundance: few
CDR3nt: TGTGCCAGCCAGGAAGGGGGGCGCCGGAAGACCCAGTACTTC
CDR3aa: CASQEGGRRKTQYF

d_gene: .
j_gene: TRBJ2-3
v_gene: TRBV15
abundance: .
CDR3nt: TGTGCCACCAGAGGGGCAGGAAGAGATACGCAGTATTTT
CDR3aa: CATRGAGRDTQYF

d_gene: .
j_gene: TRBJ2-5
v_gene: TRBV11-1
abundance: .
CDR3nt: TGTGCCAGCAGCTTACGTCAGCCCCAAGAGACCCAGTACTTC
CDR3aa: CASSLRQPQETQYF

d_gene: .
j_gene: TRBJ1-1
v_gene: TRBV2
abundance: few
CDR3nt: TGTGCCATTTCTGACCCAACCGCGAACACTGAAGCTTTCTTT
CDR3aa: CAISDPTANTEAFF

d_gene: TRBD1
j_gene: TRBJ2-7
v_gene: TRBV7-8
abundance: few
CDR3nt: TGTGCCAGCAGCTCGGACAGGGGATCCTACGAGCAGTACTTC
CDR3aa: CASSSDRGSYEQYF

d_gene: .
j_gene: TRBJ1-4
v_gene: TRBV5-1
abundance: .
CDR3nt: TGCGCCAGCAGCACCAACAGTCTACCTAATGAAAAACTGTTTTTT
CDR3aa: CASSTNSLPNEKLFF

d_gene: .
j_gene: TRBJ1-1
v_gene: TRBV7-3
abundance: few
CDR3nt: TGTGCCAGCAGCCCGGGACCTACGAACACTGAAGCTTTCTTT
CDR3aa: CASSPGPTNTEAFF

d_gene: .
j_gene: TRBJ2-1
v_gene: TRBV18
abundance: .
CDR3nt: TGTGCCAGCTCACCAGTCCTAGGCGCTGTGAATGAGCAGTTCTTC
CDR3aa: CASSPVLGAVNEQFF

d_gene: TRBD1
j_gene: TRBJ2-5
v_gene: TRBV20-1
abundance: .
CDR3nt: TGCAGTGCTAGAGGCCGGACAGGATTAGAGACCCAGTACTTC
CDR3aa: CSARGRTGLETQYF

d_gene: .
j_gene: TRBJ1-1
v_gene: TRBV2
abundance: .
CDR3nt: TGTGCCAGCAGTGAAAATTCTGCTCGTGAAGCTTTCTTT
CDR3aa: CASSENSAREAFF

d_gene: .
j_gene: TRBJ1-2
v_gene: TRBV5-1
abundance: few
CDR3nt: TGCGCCAGCAGCTCGGAGGGGCCCTATGGCTACACCTTC
CDR3aa: CASSSEGPYGYTF

d_gene: .
j_gene: TRBJ2-7
v_gene: TRBV6-2/TRBV6-3
abundance: few
CDR3nt: TGTGCCAGCAGAAATATGGTCTCCTACGAGCAGTACTTC
CDR3aa: CASRNMVSYEQYF

d_gene: TRBD1
j_gene: TRBJ1-5
v_gene: TRBV30
abundance: few
CDR3nt: TGTGCCTGGCTACATCACTGGGGACAGGGGCGACAGCCCCAGCATTTT
CDR3aa: CAWLHHWGQGRQPQHF

d_gene: .
j_gene: TRBJ2-7
v_gene: TRBV4-2
abundance: .
CDR3nt: TGTGCCAGCAGCCAAGATGTCCAGGGCTACGAGCAGTACTTC
CDR3aa: CASSQDVQGYEQYF

d_gene: TRBD1
j_gene: TRBJ1-2
v_gene: TRBV6-5
abundance: few
CDR3nt: TGTGCCAGCAGTTACGGACAGGGCCGTGTGACCTTC
CDR3aa: CASSYGQGRVTF

d_gene: .
j_gene: TRBJ1-2
v_gene: TRBV29-1
abundance: .
CDR3nt: TGCAGCGTACTAGGGGGTGACTATGGCTACACCTTC
CDR3aa: CSVLGGDYGYTF

d_gene: .
j_gene: TRBJ1-1
v_gene: TRBV28
abundance: .
CDR3nt: TGTGCCAGCAGTTTGTGGGAGGCGAGCACTGAAGCTTTCTTT
CDR3aa: CASSLWEASTEAFF

d_gene: TRBD1
j_gene: TRBJ1-5
v_gene: TRBV7-9
abundance: .
CDR3nt: TGTGCCAGCTCCAGGACAGGTACAGGACAGCCCCAGCATTTT
CDR3aa: CASSRTGTGQPQHF

d_gene: .
j_gene: TRBJ2-5
v_gene: TRBV5-7
abundance: .
CDR3nt: TGTGCCAGCAGCTCTACAATAGCAGGGGGGGAGACCCAGTACTTC
CDR3aa: CASSSTIAGGETQYF

d_gene: .
j_gene: TRBJ2-2
v_gene: TRBV7-8
abundance: many
CDR3nt: TGTGCCAGCAGCTTAGCGGACAGTCACACCGGGGAGCTGTTTTTT
CDR3aa: CASSLADSHTGELFF

d_gene: .
j_gene: TRBJ2-6
v_gene: TRBV7-9
abundance: .
CDR3nt: TGTGCCAGCAGCTTAGGGCACTCCTTCTCTGGGGCCAACGTCCTGACTTTC
CDR3aa: CASSLGHSFSGANVLTF

d_gene: .
j_gene: TRBJ1-5
v_gene: TRBV12-3/TRBV12-4
abundance: .
CDR3nt: TGTGCCAGCCAAACGAGGGATCAGCCCCAGCATTTT
CDR3aa: CASQTRDQPQHF

d_gene: .
j_gene: TRBJ2-5
v_gene: TRBV25-1
abundance: few
CDR3nt: TGTGCCAGCAGTGCAAGAGGAGGGGGCTCGGGAGAGACCCAGTACTTC
CDR3aa: CASSARGGGSGETQYF

d_gene: .
j_gene: TRBJ1-5
v_gene: TRBV6-2/TRBV6-3
abundance: few
CDR3nt: TGTGCCAGCTGCGGGACGGCGAATCAGCCCCAGCATTTT
CDR3aa: CASCGTANQPQHF

d_gene: TRBD2
j_gene: TRBJ2-2
v_gene: TRBV9
abundance: few
CDR3nt: TGTGCCAGCAGCGTAGAAAGGGGGACTAGTCGGACCGGGGAGCTGTTTTTT
CDR3aa: CASSVERGTSRTGELFF

d_gene: TRBD2
j_gene: TRBJ2-5
v_gene: TRBV5-1
abundance: few
CDR3nt: TGCGCCAGCAGCTTGGAAGCGGGGGGCCAAGAGACCCAGTACTTC
CDR3aa: CASSLEAGGQETQYF

d_gene: TRBD1
j_gene: TRBJ1-1
v_gene: TRBV5-8
abundance: .
CDR3nt: TGTGCCAGCGGGGACAGGGGTACGGGCACTGAAGCTTTCTTT
CDR3aa: CASGDRGTGTEAFF

d_gene: TRBD1
j_gene: TRBJ2-3
v_gene: TRBV20-1
abundance: few
CDR3nt: TGCAGTGCCCACTCCGGGACAGGGCGTTCAGATACGCAGTATTTT
CDR3aa: CSAHSGTGRSDTQYF

d_gene: .
j_gene: TRBJ2-7
v_gene: TRBV28
abundance: .
CDR3nt: TGTGCCAGCAGCACCGCTCCCTACGAGCAGTACTTC
CDR3aa: CASSTAPYEQYF

d_gene: TRBD1
j_gene: TRBJ2-1
v_gene: TRBV29-1
abundance: .
CDR3nt: TGCAGCGTTGCCAGGGGGCTAGGTAACAATGAGCAGTTCTTC
CDR3aa: CSVARGLGNNEQFF

d_gene: .
j_gene: TRBJ1-4
v_gene: TRBV5-1
abundance: .
CDR3nt: TGCGCCAGCAGCTTGTGGCCTACCGAAAAACTGTTTTTT
CDR3aa: CASSLWPTEKLFF

d_gene: .
j_gene: TRBJ1-4
v_gene: TRBV14
abundance: few
CDR3nt: TGTGCCAGCAGCCAACAATTCCACAGGGTTGAGGAAAAACTGTTTTTT
CDR3aa: CASSQQFHRVEEKLFF

d_gene: .
j_gene: TRBJ2-5
v_gene: TRBV18
abundance: .
CDR3nt: TGTGCCAGCTCCCCGACAGAACAAGAGACCCAGTACTTC
CDR3aa: CASSPTEQETQYF

d_gene: TRBD1
j_gene: TRBJ1-6
v_gene: TRBV10-3
abundance: .
CDR3nt: TGTGCCGTCAACAGGGGACCTAATTCACCCCTCCACTTT
CDR3aa: CAVNRGPNSPLHF

d_gene: .
j_gene: TRBJ1-6
v_gene: TRBV4-3
abundance: few
CDR3nt: TGCGCCAGCAGCCAAGAGTCCACAAATAGGGGCTATAATTCACCCCTCCACTTT
CDR3aa: CASSQESTNRGYNSPLHF

d_gene: TRBD2
j_gene: TRBJ2-5
v_gene: TRBV5-1
abundance: few
CDR3nt: TGCGCCAGCAGCTTGGCCGGGCGCGGGGGGGGCCAAGAGACCCAGTACTTC
CDR3aa: CASSLAGRGGGQETQYF

d_gene: .
j_gene: TRBJ1-2
v_gene: TRBV6-5
abundance: .
CDR3nt: TGTGCCAGCAGTTACTCGCAGGGTTCGTTTGGCTACACCTTC
CDR3aa: CASSYSQGSFGYTF

d_gene: .
j_gene: TRBJ2-3
v_gene: TRBV7-2
abundance: many
CDR3nt: TGTGCCAGCGCCTCACCGGGGGGCGGAAATACGCAGTATTTT
CDR3aa: CASASPGGGNTQYF

d_gene: .
j_gene: TRBJ2-3
v_gene: TRBV12-3/TRBV12-4
abundance: few
CDR3nt: TGTGCCAGCAGCCCACTAGCAGGGATAGGTACGCAGTATTTT
CDR3aa: CASSPLAGIGTQYF

d_gene: TRBD2
j_gene: TRBJ2-5
v_gene: TRBV4-1
abundance: few
CDR3nt: TGCGCCAGCAGCCAAGTATCGGGGGGAGAGACCCAGTACTTC
CDR3aa: CASSQVSGGETQYF

d_gene: TRBD1
j_gene: TRBJ2-5
v_gene: TRBV4-1
abundance: .
CDR3nt: TGCGCCAGCAGCCACAGGACAGGGGCGGTTTGGCAAGAGACCCAGTACTTC
CDR3aa: CASSHRTGAVWQETQYF

d_gene: TRBD1
j_gene: TRBJ2-7
v_gene: TRBV7-9
abundance: .
CDR3nt: TGTGCCAGCAGCTTAGGACAGGGAATATCCTACGAGCAGTACTTC
CDR3aa: CASSLGQGISYEQYF

d_gene: TRBD2
j_gene: TRBJ2-3
v_gene: TRBV11-2
abundance: few
CDR3nt: TGTGCCAGCAGCTTTTGGACTAGCGGGTTCACGCAGTATTTT
CDR3aa: CASSFWTSGFTQYF

d_gene: .
j_gene: TRBJ2-3
v_gene: TRBV24-1
abundance: .
CDR3nt: TGTGCCACCAGTGAGGCCGGGACCTACACAGATACGCAGTATTTT
CDR3aa: CATSEAGTYTDTQYF

d_gene: .
j_gene: TRBJ1-1
v_gene: TRBV7-8
abundance: few
CDR3nt: TGTGCCAGCAGACCGCTCGGGGGCGGTAAGACTGAAGCTTTCTTT
CDR3aa: CASRPLGGGKTEAFF

d_gene: .
j_gene: TRBJ2-2
v_gene: TRBV18
abundance: few
CDR3nt: TGTGCCAGCTCACCGATTCTACGGCAGGGTGTCGGGGAGCTGTTTTTT
CDR3aa: CASSPILRQGVGELFF

d_gene: .
j_gene: TRBJ1-1
v_gene: TRBV28
abundance: few
CDR3nt: TGTGCCAGCAGCCCACAGGGTTACACTGAAGCTTTCTTT
CDR3aa: CASSPQGYTEAFF

d_gene: .
j_gene: TRBJ2-5
v_gene: TRBV6-5
abundance: many
CDR3nt: TGTGCCAGCAGTTACAACCAGGGAAACCAAGAGACCCAGTACTTC
CDR3aa: CASSYNQGNQETQYF

d_gene: .
j_gene: TRBJ1-1
v_gene: TRBV9
abundance: .
CDR3nt: TGTGCCAGCAGCGTAGCAGTCGAGACTGAAGCTTTCTTT
CDR3aa: CASSVAVETEAFF

d_gene: .
j_gene: TRBJ1-4
v_gene: TRBV20-1
abundance: .
CDR3nt: TGCAGTGCTACCAGACAGAATGGGCCACTGTTTTTT
CDR3aa: CSATRQNGPLFF

d_gene: .
j_gene: TRBJ1-2
v_gene: TRBV10-3
abundance: few
CDR3nt: TGTGCCATCAGTGAGTCGGGCGTAGATGGCTACACCTTC
CDR3aa: CAISESGVDGYTF

d_gene: TRBD1
j_gene: TRBJ1-4
v_gene: TRBV4-3
abundance: .
CDR3nt: TGCGCCAGCAGCCAAGATCGGGGACAGGGTAATGAAAAACTGTTTTTT
CDR3aa: CASSQDRGQGNEKLFF

d_gene: .
j_gene: TRBJ2-1
v_gene: TRBV7-9
abundance: many
CDR3nt: TGTGCCAGCAGCCGACATCGGTTGGGCAATGAGCAGTTCTTC
CDR3aa: CASSRHRLGNEQFF

d_gene: .
j_gene: TRBJ2-5
v_gene: TRBV20-1
abundance: .
CDR3nt: TGCAGTGCTAGAGCCCCACCCTCAGAGACCCAGTACTTC
CDR3aa: CSARAPPSETQYF

d_gene: TRBD1
j_gene: TRBJ1-3
v_gene: TRBV30
abundance: once
CDR3nt: TGTGCCTGGAGCAATAGGGGGCGCGGACTGAGAGGAAACACCATATATTTT
CDR3aa: CAWSNRGRGLRGNTIYF

d_gene: .
j_gene: TRBJ1-1
v_gene: TRBV20-1
abundance: .
CDR3nt: TGCAGTGCTCTCACTTGGCCCGGAAACACTGAAGCTTTCTTT
CDR3aa: CSALTWPGNTEAFF

d_gene: .
j_gene: TRBJ1-3
v_gene: TRBV7-2
abundance: many
CDR3nt: TGTGCCAGCAGCTTCCAGTTTGGGGCTGGAAACACCATATATTTT
CDR3aa: CASSFQFGAGNTIYF

d_gene: .
j_gene: TRBJ2-1
v_gene: TRBV29-1
abundance: .
CDR3nt: TGCAGCGTGGACAGCTACAATGAGCAGTTCTTC
CDR3aa: CSVDSYNEQFF

d_gene: TRBD1
j_gene: TRBJ1-1
v_gene: TRBV7-2
abundance: few
CDR3nt: TGTGCCAGCAGCCCACAGGGGAGCGGGAACACTGAAGCTTTCTTT
CDR3aa: CASSPQGSGNTEAFF

d_gene: TRBD2
j_gene: TRBJ2-1
v_gene: TRBV5-1
abundance: medium-sized
CDR3nt: TGCGCCAGCAGCTTGGCCCCCCTAGCGGGGGGTTACAATGAGCAGTTCTTC
CDR3aa: CASSLAPLAGGYNEQFF